The 28 T cell receptor beta chains below come from one sample, sequenced in a study of vaccination and CD4 T cells after COVID-19. These receptors' antigens are unknown. Sequencing of DNA taken from cultured CD4+ T cells relied on the Oncomine TCR Beta short-read assay. TCRdb passed the PCR reads through MiXCR, listing each CDR3 protein once. Here the sample spans about 6,800 distinct CDR3 sequences, roughly 25% being singletons. Indicated treatment: approximately nine-day PBMC culture with coronavirus spike peptide pools or control peptides (ViraFEST assay). The sequencing here drew on CD4+ T cells from blood, cultured in vitro, taken after SARS-CoV-2 vaccination. These receptors all come from a human donor who had recovered from COVID-19.

The chain has TRBV6-1 and TRBJ1-6; TRBD1 matches at 9 bases. V trimming: 5 bases; J trimming: 7 bases; junction bases outside the gene matches: 6. The CDR3 is 15 residues long. Germline loops: CDR1 MNHNS, CDR2 SASEGT. The CDR3 coding sequence is TGTGCCAGCAGTCCCACAGGGGGCGGGAATTCACCCCTCCACTTT. Translating gives CASSPTGGGNSPLHF.

The V and J genes are TRBV5-4 and TRBJ2-5, with TRBD2 identical over 10 bases. V trimming: 1 base; J trimming: 0 bases; junction bases outside the gene matches: 3. CDR3 length: 16 residues. CDR1 and CDR2 from the germline V gene are SGHNT and YYREEE (reference sequence). CDR3 sequence (DNA): TGTGCCAGCAGCTTGAGTAGCGGGGGGCACCAAGAGACCCAGTACTTC. The encoded protein is CASSLSSGGHQETQYF.

The chain recombines TRBV28 with TRBJ1-2; 7 bases agree with TRBD1. This CDR3 is 14 amino acids long. Germline lookup yields CDR1 MDHEN and CDR2 SYDVKM. Germline trimming cut 5 bases from V and 3 bases from J; bases unmatched to any gene: 6. Here the CDR3 DNA reads TGTGCCAGCAGTCCAGGGGACAGATACTATGGCTACACCTTC. Amino acid sequence: CASSPGDRYYGYTF.

This sequence joins TRBV6-4 and TRBJ2-7, with D hard to call. Trimming pared 6 bases from V and 4 bases from J, leaving 16 bases between. The CDR3 sequence is 14 residues long. From germline, CDR1 is MRHNA and CDR2 SNTAGT. CDR3 DNA: TGTGCCAGCAGCGTAGGTGACGGGCCGTACGAGCAGTACTTC. Encoded protein: CASSVGDGPYEQYF.

The rearrangement links TRBV28 to TRBJ1-2, with D maybe TRBD1 (5 bases). The ends were cut back, 6 bases at V and 3 bases at J, with 14 bases in the middle. The CDR3 is made up of 14 amino acids. In germline, CDR1 is MDHEN, CDR2 SYDVKM. The CDR3 reads CASRTIGGDYGYTF. CDR3 DNA sequence: TGTGCCAGCAGGACCATCGGGGGAGACTATGGCTACACCTTC.

The chain links TRBV28 to TRBJ1-3; unclear D gene. V was cut by 6 bases and J by 4 bases, with 13 bases left in between. The CDR3 has 14 residues. Per the germline V gene, CDR1 is MDHEN and CDR2 is SYDVKM. CDR3 sequence: CASREDGRGNTIYF. CDR3 sequence (DNA): TGTGCCAGCAGGGAAGATGGTCGAGGAAACACCATATATTTT.

This sequence joins TRBV4-3 and TRBJ2-1; D is possibly TRBD2 (6 bases). The CDR3 length is 15 residues. Between the trimmed V and J ends, which lost 1 base and 6 bases, there was a span of 13 bases. Germline CDR1 is LGHNA and CDR2 is YSLEER. In nucleotides, the CDR3 is TGCGCCAGCAGCCAAGCCGGGAGAAGGGTCAATGAGCAGTTCTTC. It translates to CASSQAGRRVNEQFF.

The gene calls are TRBV6-1 and TRBJ2-7, with 9 bases that match TRBD1. Trimming at V came to 8 bases and at J to 4 bases, leaving 6 bases not matched to a gene. Germline V gene sequence: CDR1 MNHNS, CDR2 SASEGT. CDR3 length: 13 residues. In DNA form, the CDR3 reads TGTGCCAGCTCACAGGGGGCGCAGTACGAGCAGTACTTC. Its translation: CASSQGAQYEQYF.

The CDR3 DNA follows: TGCAGTGCACTGGGACAGGGTGTGGGCACTGAAGCTTTCTTT. It yields the protein CSALGQGVGTEAFF. The chain employs TRBV20-1 and TRBJ1-1, with 9 bases aligning to TRBD1. This CDR3 is 14 amino acids long. CDR1 DFQATT and CDR2 SNEGSKA come from the germline V gene (reference sequence). Trimming at V came to 6 bases and at J to 4 bases, leaving 9 bases not matched to a gene.

By proportion, this clonotype is large (0.1 to 1%). This chain connects TRBV20-1 to TRBJ1-6; 10 positions agree with TRBD1. This CDR3 has 15 amino acids. The J segment lost 4 bases and the V segment lost 1 base, leaving 1 base of the junction unmatched. In germline, CDR1 is DFQATT, CDR2 SNEGSKA (reference sequence). CDR3 in DNA: TGCAGTGCTAGAGCGGGACAGGGGTATAATTCACCCCTCCACTTT. This codes for CSARAGQGYNSPLHF.

This rearrangement joins TRBV4-1 to TRBJ1-3; no clear D. Germline assignment: CDR1 MGHRA and CDR2 YSYEKL. Deletions cut 4 bases from V and 0 bases from J, with 7 bases between. This CDR3 comprises 14 residues. CDR3 residues: CASSRIGSGNTIYF. The DNA of the CDR3 is TGCGCCAGCAGCCGCATAGGCTCTGGAAACACCATATATTTT.

This clonotype appeared a few times. V usage is TRBV5-1 and J usage is TRBJ2-1; TRBD2 agrees at 13 bases. CDR1 and CDR2 (germline): SGHRS, YFSETQ. V dropped 4 bases and J dropped 9; count of bases not matched to a gene: 10. CDR3 length: 16 residues. The CDR3 protein is CASSQGLAGVDGEQFF. The CDR3 DNA sequence: TGCGCCAGCAGCCAAGGACTAGCGGGAGTCGATGGTGAGCAGTTCTTC.

V is TRBV10-3 and J is TRBJ2-6; D not certain. V was pared by 1 base and J by 0 bases, with 7 bases between. The CDR3 runs to 16 residues. CDR1 is ENHRY, CDR2 SYGVKD, per germline. In DNA form, the CDR3 reads TGTGCCATCAGTGAGTTAGTTTACTCTGGGGCCAACGTCCTGACTTTC. It yields the protein CAISELVYSGANVLTF.

The chain is built from TRBV6-1 and TRBJ2-7, with D maybe TRBD2 (6 bases). This CDR3 is built from 12 residues. The V gene lost 11 bases and the J gene lost 0 bases, with 11 bases spanning the gap. The V gene's germline CDR1 is MNHNS and CDR2 SASEGT. CDR3 region: CACEGGSYEQYF. CDR3 nucleotides: TGTGCCTGCGAGGGAGGCTCCTACGAGCAGTACTTC.

This clonotype is labeled as medium-sized (0.01 to 0.1%). The CDR3 here is CASNLAGSTDTQYF. Written as DNA, the CDR3 is TGTGCCAGCAACCTAGCGGGAAGCACAGATACGCAGTATTTT. The chain couples TRBV6-2 or TRBV6-3 to TRBJ2-3, with TRBD2 matching 9 bases. Germline CDR1 reads MNHEY; CDR2 reads SVGEGT. There are 14 residues in the CDR3. V lost 7 bases and J lost 0; bases outside the gene matches: 2.

The J gene is TRBJ2-7, the V gene TRBV20-1, with TRBD1 identical over 8 bases. CDR1 is DFQATT, CDR2 SNEGSKA, per germline (reference sequence). This CDR3 is 13 amino acids long. After removal of 5 bases from V and 2 bases from J, the junction contained 5 bases not matched to a gene. Here the CDR3 reads CSAPRTGTYEQYF. CDR3 DNA: TGCAGTGCTCCACGGACAGGGACCTACGAGCAGTACTTC.

This clonotype is labeled medium-sized (0.01 to 0.1%). The chain couples TRBV20-1 to TRBJ2-5; 8 bases align to TRBD1. The V gene's germline CDR1 is DFQATT and CDR2 SNEGSKA (reference sequence). This CDR3 is built from 15 residues. Trimming at V came to 4 bases and at J to 3 bases, leaving 10 bases not matched to a gene. The CDR3: CSATPLDRGEETQYF. CDR3 sequence (DNA): TGCAGTGCTACCCCGTTAGACAGGGGCGAAGAGACCCAGTACTTC.

This clonotype was detected a few times. V gene TRBV20-1 combines with J gene TRBJ2-7, with D tentatively TRBD2 (5 bases). The CDR3 length is 12 residues. V was clipped by 6 bases and J by 3 bases, with 12 bases between them. From germline, CDR1 is DFQATT and CDR2 SNEGSKA (reference sequence). The CDR3 DNA reads TGCAGTGCACCCTTGGACTTCTACGAGCAGTACTTC. Translation gives CSAPLDFYEQYF.

By sample share, this clonotype is medium-sized. V gene TRBV7-8 combines with J gene TRBJ2-3, with D perhaps TRBD2 (7 bases). This CDR3 has 18 amino acids. Germline V gives CDR1 SGHVS, CDR2 FQNEAQ. V gave up 3 bases and J gave up 0 bases, with 19 bases separating them. The CDR3 is CASSFLRGRGGSTDTQYF. The CDR3 DNA follows: TGTGCCAGCAGCTTTCTGCGTGGGAGGGGGGGGAGCACAGATACGCAGTATTTT.

The chain joins TRBV10-1 to TRBJ2-7; 9 nucleotides agree with TRBD2. V shed 3 bases and J 3 bases; nucleotides not matched to a gene: 6. CDR1 and CDR2 (germline): WNHNN, SYGVQD (reference sequence). CDR3 length equals 15 residues. The CDR3 coding sequence is TGCGCCAGCAGTGACTACGGGACTAGCAGCTACGAGCAGTACTTC. Translation gives CASSDYGTSSYEQYF.

This clonotype has only a few counts. This chain links TRBV7-2 with TRBJ2-1; tentative D call: TRBD2 (5 bases). V lost 3 bases and J lost 3, with 6 bases in between. The CDR3 is 13 residues long. In germline, CDR1 is SGHTA, CDR2 FQGNSA. The CDR3 nucleotides are TGTGCCAGCAGCTTTGACTACTACAATGAGCAGTTCTTC. Translated: CASSFDYYNEQFF.

Only a few counts were recorded for this clonotype. This rearrangement joins TRBV5-4 to TRBJ2-5, with 8 nucleotides matching TRBD2. There are 15 residues in the CDR3. Germline trimming cut 0 bases from V and 4 bases from J; bases unmatched to any gene: 5. Germline loops: CDR1 SGHNT, CDR2 YYREEE (reference sequence). The CDR3 spells CASSLDPAGAETQYF. CDR3 in DNA: TGTGCCAGCAGCTTGGATCCAGCGGGAGCAGAGACCCAGTACTTC. The complete variable domain, with remaining parts taken from reference TRBV5-4 and TRBJ2-5, reads ETGVTQSPTHLIKTRGQQVTLRCSSQSGHNTVSWYQQALGQGPQFIFQYYREEENGRGNFPPRFSGLQFPNYSSELNVNALELDDSALYLCASSLDPAGAETQYFGPGTRLLVL.

This chain uses TRBV6-1 with TRBJ1-5; 10 bases map to TRBD1. J gave up 3 bases and V 6 bases, and 8 bases lay outside the gene matches. The CDR3 contains 16 residues. CDR1 MNHNS and CDR2 SASEGT come from the germline V gene. As DNA, the CDR3 is TGTGCCAGCAGCCGACCAGGGACAGGGGTCAATCAGCCCCAGCATTTT. Its translation: CASSRPGTGVNQPQHF.

A few counts support this clonotype. V usage is TRBV6-1 and J usage is TRBJ2-5; D not certain. The CDR3 extends over 12 amino acids. From germline, CDR1 is MNHNS and CDR2 SASEGT. V lost 5 bases, J lost 4 bases, and 8 bases lay in between. The CDR3 loop reads CASSIERETQYF. DNA of the CDR3: TGTGCCAGCAGTATCGAGAGAGAGACCCAGTACTTC.

This clonotype has just a few counts. J is TRBJ1-2 and V is TRBV12-3 or TRBV12-4, with TRBD1 matching over 8 bases. CDR3 size: 13 residues. V lost 4 bases to trimming and J lost 7 bases; unmatched junction nucleotides: 5. The CDR3 region is CASSSARGLGYTF. CDR3 sequence (DNA): TGTGCCAGCAGTTCGGCCAGGGGGCTTGGCTACACCTTC.

By frequency in the sample, this clonotype is medium-sized (0.01 to 0.1%). This chain uses TRBV15 with TRBJ2-5, with 8 nucleotides matching TRBD1. This CDR3 spans 14 amino acids. Germline V gene data show CDR1 as LNHNV and CDR2 as YYDKDF (reference sequence). V was clipped by 3 bases and J by 4 bases; unmatched bases: 4. CDR3 coding DNA: TGTGCCACCAGCAGCCCGACAGGGGCAGAGACCCAGTACTTC. Amino acids: CATSSPTGAETQYF.

This clonotype was seen only a few times. The chain has TRBV24-1 and TRBJ2-7; 8 bases match TRBD2. The CDR3 extends over 16 amino acids. Germline V gene data show CDR1 as KGHDR and CDR2 as SFDVKD. V trimming: 4 bases; J trimming: 2 bases; junction bases outside the gene matches: 9. The CDR3 nucleotides are TGTGCCACCAGTGAGGCAAGCGGGGGAACGACCTACGAGCAGTACTTC. Protein product: CATSEASGGTTYEQYF.

By its share, this clonotype is large. CDR3 coding DNA: TGTGCCACCAGTGATTTGAGAACAGGGGGAGATACGCAGTATTTT. Encoded protein: CATSDLRTGGDTQYF. The V and J genes are TRBV24-1 and TRBJ2-3; 8 nucleotides line up with TRBD1. This CDR3 has 15 amino acids. With V trimmed by 0 bases and J by 5 bases, 3 bases remained unmatched. The V gene's germline CDR1 is KGHDR and CDR2 SFDVKD.